This T cell receptor beta chain was recorded in a study of cytomegalovirus exposure and HLA in healthy donors. Vbeta (60) and Jbeta (13) primers were used in the PCR. The protocol was immunoSEQ multiplex PCR, while the TCRdb copy is restricted to in-frame clones and leaves out a portion. The sample lists approximately 99,000 clones; 65% to 85% were seen once. There are 13 residues in the CDR3. The germline gives CDR1 MNHEY, CDR2 SVGAGI. Trimming stripped 7 bases from V and 4 bases from J, with 11 bases between. This clone has just a few counts. Source material: PBMCs. The TCR sequence derives from a man aged 40-49 years in good health and CMV-seropositive. V gene TRBV6-5 combines with J gene TRBJ1-3; D remains ambiguous. The CDR3 nucleotides read TGTGCCAGCAATCCAGGAGGCGGAAACACCATATATTTT. This gives the protein CASNPGGGNTIYF.